The T cell receptor (beta chain) described here comes from a study of blood T cell repertoires in COVID-19. Unmatched junction bases numbered 5, after V lost 8 bases and J lost 3 bases. This CDR3 is built from 15 residues. The germline V gene encodes CDR1 WNHNN and CDR2 SYGVQD (reference sequence). Only a few counts were recorded for this clone. Sequencing used immunoSEQ multiplex PCR; TCRdb keeps in-frame clones, though not all of them. This table has 350,000 or so clones, around 90% appearing once. This TCR came from a man between 18 and 29 years old with active or convalescent COVID-19. The sequenced material came from peripheral blood. The V and J genes are TRBV10-1 and TRBJ2-2, with TRBD2 matching over 11 bases. The CDR3 bases are TGCGCCAGCTTAGCGGGAGGGCCTTACACCGGGGAGCTGTTTTTT. Translated, it gives CASLAGGPYTGELFF.